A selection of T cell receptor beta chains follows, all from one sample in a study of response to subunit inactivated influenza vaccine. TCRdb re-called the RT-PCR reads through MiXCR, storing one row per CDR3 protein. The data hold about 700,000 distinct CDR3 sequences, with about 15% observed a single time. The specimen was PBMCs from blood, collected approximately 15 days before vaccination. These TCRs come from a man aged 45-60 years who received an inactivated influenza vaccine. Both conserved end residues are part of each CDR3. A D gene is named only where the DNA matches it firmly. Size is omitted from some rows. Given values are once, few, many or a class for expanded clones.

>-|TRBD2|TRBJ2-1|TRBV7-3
TGTGCCAGCAGCTTATGGGGACTAGCGTCGGTGAATGAGCAGTTCTTC
CASSLWGLASVNEQFF
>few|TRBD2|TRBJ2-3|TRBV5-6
TGTGCCAGCAGCCATGGGACTAGCGGGAGCGCAGATACGCAGTATTTT
CASSHGTSGSADTQYF
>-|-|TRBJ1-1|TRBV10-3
TGTGCCATCAGTAATTCGTTAAATGGCGCGGAAGCTTTCTTT
CAISNSLNGAEAFF
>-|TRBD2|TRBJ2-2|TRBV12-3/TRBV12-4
TGTGCCAGCAGTTTCACCAGGGAGGGGACCGGGGAGCTGTTTTTT
CASSFTREGTGELFF
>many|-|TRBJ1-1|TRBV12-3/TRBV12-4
TGTGCCAGCAGTTCCGATCTTGAAGCTTTCTTT
CASSSDLEAFF
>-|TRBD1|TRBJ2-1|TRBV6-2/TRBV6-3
TGTGCCAGCAGCTGGACAGGGAGGAATGAGCAGTTCTTC
CASSWTGRNEQFF
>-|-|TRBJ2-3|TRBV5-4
TGTGCCAGCAGCTTGGGGACTACCACTAGCACAGATACGCAGTATTTT
CASSLGTTTSTDTQYF
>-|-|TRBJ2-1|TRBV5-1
TGCGCCAGCAGCATGACACCTACGACCTCCAATGAGCAGTTCTTC
CASSMTPTTSNEQFF
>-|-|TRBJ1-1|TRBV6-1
TGTGCCGTATGTAGGGGGGGGCGAGACACTGAAGCTTTCTTT
CAVCRGGRDTEAFF
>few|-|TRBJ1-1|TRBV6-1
TGTGCCAGCAGTGAAGTGGGATTGGAGGACACTGAAGCTTTCTTT
CASSEVGLEDTEAFF
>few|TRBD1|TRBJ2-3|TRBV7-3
TGTGCCAGCAGCCCCACAGGGGGCCTTACGCAGTATTTT
CASSPTGGLTQYF
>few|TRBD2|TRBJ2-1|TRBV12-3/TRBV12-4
TGTGCCAGCCAACTAGCGGGGCAGCAGTTCTTC
CASQLAGQQFF
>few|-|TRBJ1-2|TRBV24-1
TGTGCCACCAGTGATGAACAGGGATATGGCTACACCTTC
CATSDEQGYGYTF
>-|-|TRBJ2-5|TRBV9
TGTGCCAGCAGCGGCGCGGGAAACCAAGAGACCCAGTACTTC
CASSGAGNQETQYF
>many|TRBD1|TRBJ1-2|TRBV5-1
TGCGCCAGCAGCTTCGGGACAGACTACTATGGCTACACCTTC
CASSFGTDYYGYTF
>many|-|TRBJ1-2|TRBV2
TGTGCCAGCAGCGCCAGGGGAGTCTATGGCTACACCTTC
CASSARGVYGYTF
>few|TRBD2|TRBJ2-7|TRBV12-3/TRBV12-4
TGTGCCAGCAGGGGACTAGCGAGCTCCTACGAGCAGTACTTC
CASRGLASSYEQYF
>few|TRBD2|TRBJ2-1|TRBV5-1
TGCGCCAGCATTCGAGGACTAGCGGGATCCTACAATGAGCAGTTCTTC
CASIRGLAGSYNEQFF
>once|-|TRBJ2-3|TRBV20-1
TGCAGTGCTATTTTCGGGGTGACAGATACGCAGTATTTT
CSAIFGVTDTQYF
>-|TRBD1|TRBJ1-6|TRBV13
TGTGCCAGCAGCCTCGGACAGGTCTGCTCCTATAATTCACCCCTCCACTTT
CASSLGQVCSYNSPLHF
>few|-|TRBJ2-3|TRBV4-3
TGCGCCAGCAGCCTCGGGATGTCACAAAATACGCAGTATTTT
CASSLGMSQNTQYF
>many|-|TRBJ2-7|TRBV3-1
TGTGCCAGCAGCCAAGAGCTGGGATACGAGCAGTACTTC
CASSQELGYEQYF
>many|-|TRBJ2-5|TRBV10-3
TGTGCCATCAGTGCTACAGTGCGACAGGAGACCCAGTACTTC
CAISATVRQETQYF
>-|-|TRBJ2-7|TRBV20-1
TGCAGTGCTAGATCTTCCCCCCACGAGCAGTACTTC
CSARSSPHEQYF
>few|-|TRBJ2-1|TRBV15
TGTGCCACCAGCGGCCCGGCCCGGGTGCCCGACAATGAGCAGTTCTTC
CATSGPARVPDNEQFF
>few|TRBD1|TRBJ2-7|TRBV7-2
TGTGCCAGCACCTTCGACAGGGGCGGGTCCTACGAGCAGTACTTC
CASTFDRGGSYEQYF
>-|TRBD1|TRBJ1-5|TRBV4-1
TGCGCCAGCAGCCAACGGACAGGGGCTAGTCAGCCCCAGCATTTT
CASSQRTGASQPQHF
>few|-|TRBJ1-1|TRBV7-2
TGTGCCAGCAGCTTATTATACGGCGGAGCTTTCTTT
CASSLLYGGAFF
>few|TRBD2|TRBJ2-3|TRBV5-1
TGCGCCAGCAGCTTGGGGACTAGGTCTGTATCCGATACGCAGTATTTT
CASSLGTRSVSDTQYF
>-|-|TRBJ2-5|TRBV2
TGTGCCAGCAGCCCGGGGCGGGGTCTACAAGAGACCCAGTACTTC
CASSPGRGLQETQYF
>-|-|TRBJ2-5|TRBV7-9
TGTGCCAGCAGCTTTAACACCAACGGGTGGCAAGAGACCCAGTACTTC
CASSFNTNGWQETQYF
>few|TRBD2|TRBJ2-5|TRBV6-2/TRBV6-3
TGTGCCAGCAGTTACCTGCGGGAGGGCCTGGAGACCCAGTACTTC
CASSYLREGLETQYF
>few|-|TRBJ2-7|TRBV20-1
TGCAGTGCTAGATCGGTATACGAGCAGTACTTC
CSARSVYEQYF
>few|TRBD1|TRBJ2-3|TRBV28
TGTGCCAGCAGTTTTTCGGACAGGACAGATACGCAGTATTTT
CASSFSDRTDTQYF
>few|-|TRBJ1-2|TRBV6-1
TGTGCCAGCAGCCCGGGTGGGCGATACTATGGCTACACCTTC
CASSPGGRYYGYTF
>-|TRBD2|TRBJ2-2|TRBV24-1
TGTGCCACCAGCAATAGCGGGAGGCACACCGGGGAGCTGTTTTTT
CATSNSGRHTGELFF
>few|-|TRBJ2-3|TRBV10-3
TGTGCCACCGCCGACTCCAACGCAGATACGCAGTATTTT
CATADSNADTQYF
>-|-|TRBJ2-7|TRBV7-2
TGTGCCAGCAGCTTAGCTGGTTTAGGGCGCGAGCAGTACTTC
CASSLAGLGREQYF
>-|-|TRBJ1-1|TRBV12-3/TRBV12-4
TGTGCCAGCAGTTTAGCTTCAGGCAGGGAAGCTTTCTTT
CASSLASGREAFF
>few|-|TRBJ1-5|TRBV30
TGTGCCTGGGCTAGAAATAGCAATCAGCCCCAGCATTTT
CAWARNSNQPQHF
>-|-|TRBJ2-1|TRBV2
TGTGCCAGCAGTGGAAGGTACCAAGCGATCCATGAGCAGTTCTTC
CASSGRYQAIHEQFF
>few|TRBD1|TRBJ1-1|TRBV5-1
TGCGCCAGCAGCTCCCAACCGACAGGGCTCGGGGCTTTCTTT
CASSSQPTGLGAFF
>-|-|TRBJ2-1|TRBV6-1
TGTGCCAGCAGTAAGCTAGCGAGAGAAAACAATGTGCAGTTCTTC
CASSKLARENNVQFF
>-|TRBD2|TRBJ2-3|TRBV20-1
TGCAGTGCTGGCGGGGCTAGCGGGGCCCGCACAGATACGCAGTATTTT
CSAGGASGARTDTQYF
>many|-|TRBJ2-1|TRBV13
TGTGCCAGCAGCTTAGGCCTAAAGGATGAGCAGTTCTTC
CASSLGLKDEQFF
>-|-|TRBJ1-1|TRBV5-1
TGCGCCAGCAGCATACAGGGTGACACTGAAGCTTTCTTT
CASSIQGDTEAFF
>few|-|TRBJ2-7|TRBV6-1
TGTGCCAGCAGTGAAGCAAATGGGGTTCCCGAGCAGTACTTC
CASSEANGVPEQYF
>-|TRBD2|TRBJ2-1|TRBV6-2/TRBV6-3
TGTGCCAGCAGACCACCGAGACTAGCTTTCAATGAGCAGTTCTTC
CASRPPRLAFNEQFF
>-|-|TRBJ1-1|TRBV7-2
TGTGCCAGCACCTCTGGGGTGGGCGAAGCTTTCTTT
CASTSGVGEAFF
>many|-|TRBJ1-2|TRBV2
TGTGCCAGCAGTGAGAACAACGAAGGCTATGGCTACACCTTC
CASSENNEGYGYTF
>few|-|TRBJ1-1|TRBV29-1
TGCAGCGTTGAAGATCGTAAAGGGGTGAACACTGAAGCTTTCTTT
CSVEDRKGVNTEAFF
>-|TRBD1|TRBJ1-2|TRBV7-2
TGTGCCAGCAGCTTATCGCGGACAGGGGTTTATGGCTACACCTTC
CASSLSRTGVYGYTF
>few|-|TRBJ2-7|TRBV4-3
TGCGCCAGCAGCCAAGACAGGCCCCCTACCTACGAGCAGTACTTC
CASSQDRPPTYEQYF
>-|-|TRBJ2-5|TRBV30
TGTGCCTGGAGTGTAGGAGGACCGGGAGAGACCCAGTACTTC
CAWSVGGPGETQYF
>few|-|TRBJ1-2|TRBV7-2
TGTGCCAGCAGCTCCTACTTTAACCAGGGGCAGGGCTACACCTTC
CASSSYFNQGQGYTF